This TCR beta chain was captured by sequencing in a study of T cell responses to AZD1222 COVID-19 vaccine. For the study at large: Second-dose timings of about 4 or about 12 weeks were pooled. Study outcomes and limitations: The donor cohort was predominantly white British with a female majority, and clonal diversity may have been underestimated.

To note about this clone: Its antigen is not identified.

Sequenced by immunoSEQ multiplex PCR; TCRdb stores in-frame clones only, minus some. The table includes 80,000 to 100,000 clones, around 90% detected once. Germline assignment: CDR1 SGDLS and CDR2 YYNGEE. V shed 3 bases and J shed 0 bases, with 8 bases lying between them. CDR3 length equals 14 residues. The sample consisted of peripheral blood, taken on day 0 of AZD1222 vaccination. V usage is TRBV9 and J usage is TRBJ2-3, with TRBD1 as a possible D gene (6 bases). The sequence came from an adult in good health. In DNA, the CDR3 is TGTGCCAGCAGCGCTGGACAGAGCACAGATACGCAGTATTTT. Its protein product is CASSAGQSTDTQYF.